This T cell receptor (beta chain) was recorded in a study of a mutant IDH1 vaccine in newly diagnosed glioma. Documented time point: baseline, week 1 (first vaccination visit). The sample's treatment: pre-vaccination baseline after standard-of-care therapy. Germline V gives CDR1 SGHVS, CDR2 FQNEAQ. V lost 0 bases to trimming and J lost 6 bases, with 11 bases between them. This CDR3 is 14 amino acids long. Sequenced by immunoSEQ multiplex PCR; TCRdb stores in-frame clones only, minus some. The sample yields some 23,000 clones, around 93% seen once. The rearrangement links TRBV7-8 to TRBJ1-1, with D possibly TRBD1 on 5 matching bases. The origin of this receptor is a man between 40 and 49 years old with glioma. This specimen consisted of PBMCs, obtained from a glioma patient treated with radiotherapy, temozolomide or both. The CDR3 region has the DNA TGTGCCAGCAGCTTAGCAACAGGTGTTGCTGAAGCTTTCTTT. It encodes CASSLATGVAEAFF.